This TCR beta chain appears in the sequencing data of a study of OX40 agonist ivuxolimab in advanced cancers. Repertoires were generated with immunoSEQ multiplex PCR, while TCRdb's copy carries only in-frame clones and drops some. The sample holds around 50,000 clones, 90% to 95% seen once. This CDR3 has 15 residues. Sequenced material: CD4+ or CD8+ T cells sorted from blood, taken in a trial of the OX40 agonist ivuxolimab. The V and J genes are TRBV12-2 and TRBJ2-2; the table's D call, TRBD2, was not checked against the DNA. TRBV12-2 constitutes a pseudogene. The sequence was collected from an adult with an advanced solid tumor such as melanoma, head and neck, liver or kidney cancer. Here the CDR3 reads CASRLAGGNTGELFF. The CDR3 DNA follows: TGTGCAAGTCGCTTAGCGGGAGGGAACACCGGGGAGCTGTTTTTT.